What follows describes a single T cell receptor beta chain. The germline V gene has CDR1 SGHNT and CDR2 YYREEE (reference sequence). Trimming took off 3 bases at V and 4 bases at J, with 12 bases between the two ends. The CDR3 has 14 residues. The sample belongs to a study of identifying expanded T cells in peripheral blood. This table comes from immunoSEQ multiplex PCR, and its TCRdb copy is limited to in-frame clones, with some not included. The sample consists of about 90,000 clones, 88% of them appearing once. The sequencing sample was made of blood. This receptor was obtained from a person aged 18 to 69 in good health. The chain has TRBV5-4 and TRBJ2-3; no firm D call. CDR3 protein: CASSSRVVPDTQYF. DNA for the CDR3: TGTGCCAGCAGCTCCCGGGTCGTCCCAGATACGCAGTATTTT.